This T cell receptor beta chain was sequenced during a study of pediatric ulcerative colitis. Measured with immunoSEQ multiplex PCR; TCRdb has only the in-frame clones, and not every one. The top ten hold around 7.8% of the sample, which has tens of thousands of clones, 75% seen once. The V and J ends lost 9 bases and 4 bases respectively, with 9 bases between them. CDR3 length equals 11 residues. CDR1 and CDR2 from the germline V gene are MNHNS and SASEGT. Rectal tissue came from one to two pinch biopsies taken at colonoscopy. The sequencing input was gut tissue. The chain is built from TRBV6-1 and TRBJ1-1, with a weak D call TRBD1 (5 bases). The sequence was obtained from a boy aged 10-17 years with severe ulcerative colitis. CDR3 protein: CARGESTEAFF. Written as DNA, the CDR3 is TGTGCCAGAGGGGAATCCACTGAAGCTTTCTTT.